The following is a T cell receptor (beta chain) sequence with its context. What it binds is unknown. The data derive from a study of cytomegalovirus exposure and HLA in healthy donors. Study details: For the 300 to 450 genotyped donors, about 81% fell within the Caucasian-associated ancestry cluster. The study's findings and limits: The authors listed 150 to 200 TCR beta chains as cytomegalovirus-associated. Of the V segments, some could not be distinguished, including TRBV6-2 and TRBV6-3, and were excluded. TCR beta V- and J-gene trimming, according to a later analysis, was linked to a missense DCLRE1C variant.

The CDR3 consists of 13 residues. Trimming cost V 2 bases and J 8 bases, with 13 bases left between them. Per the germline V gene, CDR1 is SGHDT and CDR2 is YYEEEE. 60 Vbeta and 13 Jbeta primers were used in PCR. Sequenced by immunoSEQ multiplex PCR; TCRdb stores in-frame clones only, minus some. The table includes about 240,000 clones, 75% to 85% detected once. The receptor's source is a woman between 55 and 75 years old in good health and CMV-seropositive. This chain connects TRBV5-6 to TRBJ1-2; possibly TRBD1 for D (6 bases). Sequencing was done on a sample of PBMCs. The DNA of the CDR3 is TGTGCCAGCAGCTTAGGGGACAAAGGAGGCTACACCTTC. Translation: CASSLGDKGGYTF.